The 27 T cell receptor beta chains listed next were all sequenced from one sample in a study of response to subunit inactivated influenza vaccine. TCRdb independently ran MiXCR on the RT-PCR reads; one entry per CDR3 protein. The table lists roughly 780,000 distinct CDR3 sequences, about 18% of them singletons, with approximately 10% in the top ten. The input for sequencing was PBMCs from blood, taken about 5 days after vaccination. All receptors derive from a man aged 50 to 60 who received an inactivated influenza vaccine.

The rearrangement links TRBV5-6 to TRBJ2-3; TRBD1 is a possible D gene (6 bases). Per germline, CDR1 SGHDT and CDR2 YYEEEE. This CDR3 is built from 14 residues. Trimming pared 5 bases from V and 4 bases from J, leaving 14 bases between. CDR3 coding DNA: TGTGCCAGCAGATACAGGGTTCTCGCAGATACGCAGTATTTT. This codes for CASRYRVLADTQYF.

The chain combines TRBV3-1 with TRBJ2-6, with 8 nucleotides matching TRBD1. This CDR3 is 19 amino acids long. Trimming at V came to 5 bases and at J to 0 bases, leaving 12 bases not matched to a gene. Germline V lookup: CDR1 LGHDT, CDR2 YNNKEL (reference sequence). The CDR3 reads CASSYGAGQDSSGANVLTF. The CDR3 DNA reads TGTGCCAGCAGCTACGGGGCGGGACAGGATAGCTCTGGGGCCAACGTCCTGACTTTC.

This chain links TRBV20-1 with TRBJ2-5; 7 bases agree with TRBD2. CDR1 and CDR2 from the germline V gene are DFQATT and SNEGSKA (reference sequence). V trimming: 3 bases; J trimming: 7 bases; junction bases outside the gene matches: 8. The CDR3 totals 13 residues. CDR3 residues: CSARGRAYGTQYF. The CDR3 DNA reads as TGCAGTGCTAGGGGGAGGGCCTATGGGACCCAGTACTTC.

Only a few counts were recorded for this clonotype. This chain links TRBV5-1 with TRBJ1-1; 7 bases map to TRBD1. CDR3 size: 15 residues. CDR1 and CDR2 from the germline V gene are SGHRS and YFSETQ. The V and J ends lost 1 base and 1 base, in that order; junction bases with no gene match: 4. CDR3 sequence: CASSLRGQTNTEAFF. The CDR3 DNA is TGCGCCAGCAGCTTGAGGGGACAGACGAACACTGAAGCTTTCTTT.

This clonotype was picked up a small number of times. The chain couples TRBV15 to TRBJ2-1; 10 positions match TRBD2. The V gene's germline CDR1 is LNHNV and CDR2 YYDKDF (reference sequence). V trimming: 4 bases; J trimming: 3 bases; junction bases outside the gene matches: 3. CDR3 length equals 15 residues. The CDR3 sequence is CATSTQRGGYNEQFF. The CDR3 DNA sequence: TGTGCCACCAGCACCCAGCGGGGGGGCTACAATGAGCAGTTCTTC.

Ten or more counts support this clonotype. The chain is built from TRBV10-3 and TRBJ2-1; 12 nucleotides line up with TRBD2. V was pared by 2 bases and J by 6 bases, with 2 bases of the junction left unmatched. This CDR3 comprises 15 residues. Germline V gene data show CDR1 as ENHRY and CDR2 as SYGVKD. The CDR3 sequence: CAISERTSGVNEQFF. The CDR3 DNA reads as TGTGCCATCAGTGAGCGGACTAGCGGGGTCAATGAGCAGTTCTTC.

The rearrangement uses TRBV20-1 and TRBJ2-7; TRBD1 matches 7 bases. J lost 5 bases, V lost 5 bases, and 6 bases had no gene match. The CDR3 is 12 amino acids. In germline, CDR1 is DFQATT, CDR2 SNEGSKA (reference sequence). The CDR3 spells CSAEDRVHEQYF. In nucleotides, the CDR3 is TGCAGTGCTGAAGACAGGGTGCACGAGCAGTACTTC.

The chain employs TRBV20-1 and TRBJ2-3, with TRBD2 matching over 9 bases. This CDR3 is 16 amino acids long. The ends lost 3 bases at V and 4 bases at J; junction bases unmatched: 11. Germline lookup yields CDR1 DFQATT and CDR2 SNEGSKA (reference sequence). CDR3 DNA sequence: TGCAGTGCTAGCCGATCAAGCGGGAGGCACCCAGATACGCAGTATTTT. Translating it yields CSASRSSGRHPDTQYF.

This chain joins TRBV7-9 and TRBJ1-1; TRBD1 might be the D (6 bases). The CDR3 length is 15 residues. V lost 0 bases and J 3 bases, leaving 11 bases between the germline ends. CDR1 is SEHNR and CDR2 is FQNEAQ in the germline V gene (reference sequence). In nucleotides, the CDR3 is TGTGCCAGCAGCTTAGCGACGGGGGCATACACTGAAGCTTTCTTT. This codes for CASSLATGAYTEAFF.

The table lists this clonotype with a few counts. This rearrangement joins TRBV20-1 to TRBJ1-5; D not resolved. The CDR3 is 13 residues long. CDR1 is DFQATT and CDR2 is SNEGSKA in the germline V gene (reference sequence). The V end lost 0 bases, the J end lost 6 bases, and 9 bases lay between the germline ends. In DNA, the CDR3 is TGCAGTGCTAGAGAGAGAGCGGGTCAGCCCCAGCATTTT. Protein product: CSARERAGQPQHF.

A few counts support this clonotype. V is TRBV6-5 and J is TRBJ2-2; D ambiguous. V was trimmed by 0 bases and J by 1 base, leaving 6 bases between them. The CDR3 extends over 15 amino acids. Germline CDR1 and CDR2: MNHEY and SVGAGI. The CDR3: CASSYSIQNTGELFF. CDR3 nucleotides: TGTGCCAGCAGTTACTCGATCCAGAACACCGGGGAGCTGTTTTTT.

V is TRBV5-6 and J is TRBJ1-6; D gene uncertain. V was pared by 2 bases and J by 7 bases, with 10 bases between. The length of the CDR3 is 14 residues. Germline V CDR1 and CDR2: SGHDT, YYEEEE. The CDR3 loop is CASSLPPGNSPLHF. CDR3 DNA: TGTGCCAGCAGCTTACCGCCAGGAAATTCACCCCTCCACTTT. Full variable domain (remainder filled in from reference TRBV5-6 and TRBJ1-6): DAGVTQSPTHLIKTRGQQVTLRCSPKSGHDTVSWYQQALGQGPQFIFQYYEEEERQRGNFPDRFSGHQFPNYSSELNVNALLLGDSALYLCASSLPPGNSPLHFGNGTRLTVT.

The chain is built from TRBV6-1 and TRBJ2-3; 8 bases align to TRBD2. The CDR3 has 14 residues. J gave up 6 bases and V 10 bases, and 12 bases lay outside the gene matches. Germline CDR1 and CDR2: MNHNS and SASEGT. The CDR3, as DNA: TGTGCCACCCAGGTCGGGGGGGCCGGGGATACGCAGTATTTT. Protein product: CATQVGGAGDTQYF.

This clonotype was seen only a few times. This CDR3 is CSARGDASSYEQYF. The CDR3 coding sequence is TGCAGTGCCCGGGGGGACGCCAGCTCCTACGAGCAGTACTTC. This rearrangement joins TRBV20-1 to TRBJ2-7; 7 bases are a match to TRBD2. CDR3 length equals 14 residues. The V segment lost 6 bases and the J segment 0 bases; nucleotides outside the gene matches: 8. Germline V gene data show CDR1 as DFQATT and CDR2 as SNEGSKA (reference sequence).

This clonotype has just a few counts. CDR3 region: CASSWTSGNTDTQYF. DNA for the CDR3: TGTGCCAGCAGCTGGACTAGCGGGAACACAGATACGCAGTATTTT. The chain uses TRBV28 and TRBJ2-3, with TRBD2 identical over 12 bases. The CDR3 totals 15 residues. From germline, CDR1 is MDHEN and CDR2 SYDVKM. The V and J ends lost 6 bases and 2 bases, in that order; junction bases with no gene match: 3.

This clonotype was seen many times. V is TRBV12-3 or TRBV12-4 and J is TRBJ2-1; 9 bases are shared with TRBD2. The CDR3 totals 18 residues. Trimming cost V 5 bases and J 0 bases; bases outside gene matches: 11. DNA of the CDR3: TGTGCCAGCAGTAGGCGCCTAGCGGGAAAGGGCTCCTACAATGAGCAGTTCTTC. It translates to CASSRRLAGKGSYNEQFF.

This clonotype was recorded many times. The chain has TRBV5-1 and TRBJ2-1; TRBD2 matches 8 bases. The CDR3 covers 17 residues. After removal of 4 bases from V and 0 bases from J, the junction contained 9 bases not matched to a gene. From germline, CDR1 is SGHRS and CDR2 YFSETQ. The CDR3 sequence: CASSPGTSGTSYNEQFF. For the CDR3, the DNA is TGCGCCAGCAGCCCCGGTACTAGCGGTACCTCCTACAATGAGCAGTTCTTC.

The chain employs TRBV28 and TRBJ2-7; a weak D match, TRBD2 (6 bases). V dropped 5 bases and J dropped 7 bases, with 24 bases sitting between them. Germline-derived CDR1 and CDR2 are MDHEN and SYDVKM. This CDR3 comprises 16 residues. The CDR3 nucleotides are TGTGCCAGCAGTACTATGAGTTGGGACTCGCTTGGGGAGCAGTACTTC. Protein: CASSTMSWDSLGEQYF.

This clonotype has at least ten counts. The chain couples TRBV20-1 to TRBJ1-6; maybe TRBD1 (5 bases). The CDR3 spans 13 residues. Looked up from germline, CDR1 is DFQATT and CDR2 is SNEGSKA (reference sequence). The ends were cut back, 6 bases at V and 8 bases at J, with 14 bases in the middle. CDR3 sequence: CSATDSHDSPLHF. The CDR3 DNA reads TGCAGTGCGACAGACAGTCACGATTCACCCCTCCACTTT.

This clonotype was seen a few times. A much larger clonotype is one base distant, so this may be a read error. This sequence joins TRBV12-3 or TRBV12-4 and TRBJ1-5; TRBD1 aligns across 9 bases. The V and J ends lost 6 bases and 5 bases, in that order; junction bases with no gene match: 2. CDR3 length: 13 amino acids. The DNA of the CDR3 is TGTGCCAGCAGCTGGACAGGGGATCAGCCCCAGCATTTT. Amino acid sequence: CASSWTGDQPQHF.

The sample holds a few counts of this clonotype. In nucleotides, the CDR3 is TGCAGCGTTGGACTGGGATATTTCGTAGAGACCCAGTACTTC. The encoded protein is CSVGLGYFVETQYF. The chain has TRBV29-1 and TRBJ2-5; D uncertain. The germline V and J ends were trimmed by 4 bases and 4 bases, with 16 bases remaining between them. CDR1 is SQVTM and CDR2 is ANQGSEA in the germline V gene. CDR3 length: 14 residues.

The chain recombines TRBV18 with TRBJ1-5, with unresolved D. V dropped 3 bases and J dropped 0 bases, with 9 bases sitting between them. The CDR3 runs 15 residues. Germline V gene lookup returns CDR1 KGHSH and CDR2 LQKENI. This CDR3 reads CASSPFGDSNQPQHF. DNA of the CDR3: TGTGCCAGCTCACCTTTCGGCGATAGCAATCAGCCCCAGCATTTT.

The chain uses TRBV2 and TRBJ2-1; D is ambiguous. Germline loops: CDR1 SNHLY, CDR2 FYNNEI. The length of the CDR3 is 13 residues. V was cut by 1 base and J by 9 bases, with 10 bases left in between. The CDR3 sequence: CASSEGRLTEQFF. CDR3 in DNA: TGTGCCAGCAGTGAAGGAAGACTGACTGAGCAGTTCTTC.

The chain uses TRBV7-2 and TRBJ2-7; D is perhaps TRBD2 (5 bases). V was pared by 5 bases and J by 0 bases, with 11 bases between. This CDR3 is built from 14 residues. From germline, CDR1 is SGHTA and CDR2 FQGNSA. The CDR3 is CASSARRSSYEQYF. The DNA for the CDR3 is TGTGCCAGCAGCGCCCGGAGGAGCTCCTACGAGCAGTACTTC.

Details on this clonotype: At one end, the junction sequence differs from germline, possibly due to a read error. The chain couples TRBV6-2 or TRBV6-3 to TRBJ1-1, with 10 bases matching TRBD1. The CDR3 contains 13 residues. The germline CDR1 and CDR2 sequences are MNHEY and SVGEGT. The CDR3 sequence is CTSSWGQGTEAFF. The CDR3 DNA is TGTACCAGCAGTTGGGGACAGGGGACGGAAGCTTTCTTT.

The chain has TRBV7-8 and TRBJ2-1; 7 positions agree with TRBD2. This CDR3 spans 16 amino acids. Germline CDR1 reads SGHVS; CDR2 reads FQNEAQ. Trimming at V came to 1 base and at J to 0 bases, leaving 3 bases not matched to a gene. In DNA, the CDR3 is TGTGCCAGCAGCTTAGGCCTAGCGGACTCCTACAATGAGCAGTTCTTC. Protein sequence: CASSLGLADSYNEQFF.

The chain recombines TRBV20-1 with TRBJ2-7, with 11 positions matching TRBD2. CDR3 length equals 14 residues. CDR1 is DFQATT and CDR2 is SNEGSKA in the germline V gene (reference sequence). V lost 5 bases, J lost 1 base, and 4 bases stayed unmatched. In DNA form, the CDR3 reads TGCAGTGCTGCCACTAGCGGGAGTTCCTACGAGCAGTACTTC. Translated: CSAATSGSSYEQYF.